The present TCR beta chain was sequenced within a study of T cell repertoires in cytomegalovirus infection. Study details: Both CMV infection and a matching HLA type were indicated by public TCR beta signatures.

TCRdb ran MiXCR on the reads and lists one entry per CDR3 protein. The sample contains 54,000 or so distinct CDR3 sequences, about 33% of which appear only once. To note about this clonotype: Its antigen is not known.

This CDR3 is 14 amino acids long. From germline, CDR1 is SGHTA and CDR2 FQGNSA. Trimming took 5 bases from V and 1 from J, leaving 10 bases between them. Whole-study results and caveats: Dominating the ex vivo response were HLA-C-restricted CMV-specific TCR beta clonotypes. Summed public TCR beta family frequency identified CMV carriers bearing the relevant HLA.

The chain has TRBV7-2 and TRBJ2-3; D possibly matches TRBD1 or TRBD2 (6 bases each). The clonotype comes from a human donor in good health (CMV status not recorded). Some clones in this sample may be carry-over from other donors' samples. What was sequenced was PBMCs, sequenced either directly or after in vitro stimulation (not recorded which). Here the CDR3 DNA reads TGTGCCAGCAGCGCCGGGGGCCGCACAGATACGCAGTATTTT. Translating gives CASSAGGRTDTQYF.